The 7 T cell receptor beta chains listed next were all sequenced from one sample in a study of T cell responses to AZD1222 COVID-19 vaccine. The data were produced by immunoSEQ multiplex PCR, yet TCRdb's version contains in-frame clones alone and is incomplete. The table records 100,000 to 150,000 clones, about 93% of them present only once. The sample consisted of peripheral blood, taken on day 0 of AZD1222 vaccination. The receptors shown here come from an adult in good health.

This chain uses TRBV4-2 with TRBJ1-5, with D hard to call. The V gene's germline CDR1 is LGHNA and CDR2 YNFKEQ. The CDR3 contains 14 residues. V gave up 4 bases and J gave up 3 bases, with 10 bases separating them. The CDR3 protein is CASSLQDHNQPQHF. The CDR3 DNA is TGTGCCAGCAGCCTCCAAGACCACAATCAGCCCCAGCATTTT.

The chain combines TRBV30 with TRBJ1-1; D not resolved. Germline V CDR1 and CDR2: GTSNPN, SVGIG (reference sequence). Trimming cost V 1 base and J 5 bases, with 17 bases left between them. The CDR3 has 15 amino acids. In DNA, the CDR3 is TGTGCCTGGAGTGGGGCGGCGGGCGGATGGACTGAAGCTTTCTTT. Residues: CAWSGAAGGWTEAFF.

This clone was detected ten times or more. Other nucleotide sequences in the sample specify the same CDR3. The J gene is TRBJ1-1, the V gene TRBV10-2; no firm D call. V was cut by 7 bases and J by 1 base, with 7 bases left in between. The CDR3 is 12 residues long. CDR1 is WSHSY and CDR2 is SAAADI in the germline V gene. CDR3 region: CASIGGNTEAFF. The CDR3 nucleotides read TGCGCCAGCATTGGCGGGAACACTGAAGCTTTCTTT.

This rearrangement joins TRBV3-1 (or the pseudogene TRBV3-2) to TRBJ2-2; 10 nucleotides align to TRBD2. The CDR3 runs to 17 residues. Trimming removed 2 bases from V and 5 bases from J; junction bases left unmatched: 8. Germline V CDR1 and CDR2: LGHDT, YNNKEL (reference sequence). The CDR3 loop reads CASSQPLTSGRTGELFF. In DNA form, the CDR3 reads TGTGCCAGCAGCCAACCTTTGACTAGCGGGCGAACCGGGGAGCTGTTTTTT.

This clone has only a few counts. This CDR3 is CASSLTGEDEQYF. Here the CDR3 DNA reads TGTGCCAGCAGCTTGACAGGGGAAGACGAGCAGTACTTC. The V and J genes are TRBV5-6 and TRBJ2-7; 7 bases are a match to TRBD1. The germline CDR1 and CDR2 sequences are SGHDT and YYEEEE. This CDR3 contains 13 residues. J was trimmed by 5 bases and V by 1 base; bases with no gene match: 3. Full variable domain (remainder filled in from reference TRBV5-6 and TRBJ2-7): DAGVTQSPTHLIKTRGQQVTLRCSPKSGHDTVSWYQQALGQGPQFIFQYYEEEERQRGNFPDRFSGHQFPNYSSELNVNALLLGDSALYLCASSLTGEDEQYFGPGTRLTVT.

This clone was seen a handful of times. V usage is TRBV4-2 and J usage is TRBJ2-3, with 7 bases that match TRBD2. Germline V gene lookup returns CDR1 LGHNA and CDR2 YNFKEQ. The CDR3 has 15 residues. V trimming: 0 bases; J trimming: 1 base; junction bases outside the gene matches: 1. CDR3 DNA: TGTGCCAGCAGCCAAGAGGCGGGGGGCACAGATACGCAGTATTTT. Encoded protein: CASSQEAGGTDTQYF.

The chain is built from TRBV9 and TRBJ1-6; tentative D call: TRBD1 (6 bases). The germline CDR1 and CDR2 sequences are SGDLS and YYNGEE. The CDR3 loop spans 17 amino acids. V gave up 0 bases and J gave up 5 bases, with 15 bases separating them. DNA for the CDR3: TGTGCCAGCAGCGTAGGAATCCGGGACATCGATAATTCACCCCTCCACTTT. It yields the protein CASSVGIRDIDNSPLHF.